This T cell receptor (beta chain) originates from a study of beta chain features in type 1 diabetes. Findings and caveats of the study: All four CD4+ subsets from Type 1 diabetes patients carried moderately but significantly shorter TCRB CDR3s. VDJ junctions from patients with type 1 diabetes contained fewer insertions and more deletions.

TCRB transcripts that were expressed got sequenced, as all of the isolated RNA had been reverse transcribed. Libraries were prepared by immunoSEQ multiplex PCR; TCRdb keeps only in-frame clonotypes and omits some of them. The table shows some 360,000 clones, with 9.6% occurring only once. This clone has a handful of counts. The target antigen is unknown. Other nucleotide sequences in the sample specify the same CDR3. This clonotype was obtained from a man under 40 with type 1 diabetes. The specimen was central memory CD4+ T cells from blood.

CDR3 DNA: TGTGCCAGCAGCTTAGCAGGACAGGGGGCGGGGGAGACCCAGTACTTC. Translation gives CASSLAGQGAGETQYF. The gene calls are TRBV7-6 and TRBJ2-5; 11 nucleotides line up with TRBD1. The J segment lost 5 bases and the V segment lost 0 bases, leaving 5 bases of the junction unmatched. Per the germline V gene, CDR1 is SGHVS and CDR2 is FNYEAQ. This CDR3 is 16 amino acids long.